This TCR beta chain was obtained from a study of T-cell memory formation after mild COVID-19. One entry per CDR3 protein results from TCRdb running MiXCR on the 5' RACE reads. The sample has 550,000 to 600,000 distinct CDR3 sequences; 15% to 20% are singletons. V was cut by 0 bases and J by 0 bases, with 6 bases left in between. CDR3 length: 15 amino acids. CDR1 and CDR2 (germline): SGHTA, FQGTGA. Study-wide points: Confirmation was lacking for SARS-CoV-2 specificity of second-wave clones that peaked on day 37.

Note on this clonotype: Its antigen is not identified.

This TCR was recovered from an adult woman who had mild COVID-19 (a few samples of this study predate the infection). Cell type and time point are not known. The genes are TRBV7-3 and TRBJ2-1; no clear D. Sequenced sample: PBMCs or a T cell subset sorted from them (not recorded which). The CDR3 loop is CASSLTTRSYNEQFF. CDR3 sequence (DNA): TGTGCCAGCAGCTTAACGACACGCTCCTACAATGAGCAGTTCTTC.